The 13 T cell receptor beta chains below all came from one sample that was sequenced in a study of T cells in Graves' hyperthyroidism and ophthalmopathy. The source material, RNA transcripts, was used to amplify TCR beta CDR3 regions. The primer set for the first-round RT-PCR of the TCR CDR3 was HTBI. TCRdb independently ran MiXCR on the multiplex PCR reads; one entry per CDR3 protein. The sample has about 600,000 distinct CDR3 sequences, roughly 15% seen once. The sample was blood. These receptors were obtained from a middle-aged woman with Graves' ophthalmopathy.

With regard to this clonotype: One junction end does not reproduce the germline sequence, and a read error may be involved. The gene calls are TRBV3-1 and TRBJ1-1; D unresolved. This CDR3 comprises 14 residues. CDR1 is LGHDT and CDR2 is YNNKEL in the germline V gene (reference sequence). The CDR3 loop is CASSQGGSRIEAFF. The CDR3 bases are TGTGCCAGCAGCCAAGGGGGAAGTAGGATTGAAGCCTTCTTT.

This clonotype was seen only once. V is TRBV2 and J is TRBJ2-7, with 7 bases that match TRBD2. Germline loops: CDR1 SNHLY, CDR2 FYNNEI. CDR3 length: 14 residues. V shed 3 bases and J 4 bases; nucleotides not matched to a gene: 6. CDR3 DNA sequence: TGTGCCAGCAGTGAGGCTAGCGGAAGATACGAGCAGTACTTC. Encoded protein: CASSEASGRYEQYF.

This clonotype was picked up a small number of times. This sequence joins TRBV28 and TRBJ2-2; possibly TRBD1 for D (5 bases). V was trimmed by 1 base and J by 0 bases, leaving 9 bases between them. Per germline, CDR1 MDHEN and CDR2 SYDVKM. The CDR3 runs to 16 residues. The CDR3 here is CASSLFEGANTGELFF. The DNA for the CDR3 is TGTGCCAGCAGTTTATTCGAAGGGGCGAACACCGGGGAGCTGTTTTTT.

There are many counts of this clonotype. The V and J genes are TRBV27 and TRBJ2-7; unclear D gene. Trimming shortened V by 7 bases and J by 0 bases, and 7 bases separated the two germline ends. From germline, CDR1 is MNHEY and CDR2 SMNVEV (reference sequence). This CDR3 has 12 residues. For the CDR3, the DNA is TGTGCCAGCACTAACCACTCCTACGAGCAGTACTTC. Its translation: CASTNHSYEQYF.

The sample holds many counts of this clonotype. The chain couples TRBV27 to TRBJ1-1; no clear D gene. V was clipped by 2 bases and J by 0 bases, with 7 bases between them. Germline V gene lookup returns CDR1 MNHEY and CDR2 SMNVEV (reference sequence). This CDR3 comprises 14 residues. CDR3 protein: CASSLTEMNTEAFF. In nucleotides, the CDR3 is TGTGCCAGCAGTTTAACAGAGATGAACACTGAAGCTTTCTTT.

This clonotype was counted between two and nine times. V is TRBV29-1 and J is TRBJ2-1; D possibly uses TRBD1 or TRBD2 (5 bases each). The CDR3 covers 18 residues. Trimming removed 4 bases at V and 5 bases at J, with 27 bases between. The germline V gene encodes CDR1 SQVTM and CDR2 ANQGSEA. CDR3 DNA: TGCAGCGTTGTTTACCCCCTAGGGGAGTCCCCAATCCACAATGAGCAGTTCTTC. Translating gives CSVVYPLGESPIHNEQFF.

This clonotype was detected ten times or more. The gene calls are TRBV7-2 and TRBJ2-3; the match to TRBD2 covers 8 bases. CDR3 length: 16 residues. Germline lookup yields CDR1 SGHTA and CDR2 FQGNSA. V dropped 3 bases and J dropped 3; count of bases not matched to a gene: 8. The CDR3 spells CASSFVGSGKTDTQYF. Written as DNA, the CDR3 is TGTGCCAGCAGCTTCGTGGGTAGCGGGAAGACAGATACGCAGTATTTT.

This clonotype was detected many times. The CDR3: CASSRGETQYF. In DNA, the CDR3 is TGTGCCAGCAGCCGCGGAGAGACCCAGTACTTC. The gene calls are TRBV12-3 or TRBV12-4 and TRBJ2-5; the D is unclear. V lost 6 bases to trimming and J lost 4 bases, with 6 bases between them. This CDR3 is built from 11 residues.

This clonotype was counted at least ten times. This chain joins TRBV5-6 and TRBJ2-3; 13 positions match TRBD2. The CDR3 has 18 amino acids. Germline loops: CDR1 SGHDT, CDR2 YYEEEE. J lost 5 bases, V lost 4 bases, and 13 bases had no gene match. The CDR3 DNA is TGTGCCAGCAGCGATTTCACCCGACTAGCGGGAGGAGGAGATACGCAGTATTTT. Its translation is CASSDFTRLAGGGDTQYF.

The CDR3 bases are TGTGCCAGCAGCTTAATAAAGGGCTCAAGCTCTGGGGCCAACGTCCTGACTTTC. It codes for CASSLIKGSSSGANVLTF. The rearrangement uses TRBV7-9 and TRBJ2-6, with D uncertain. CDR3 length: 18 residues. Germline values: CDR1 SEHNR, CDR2 FQNEAQ (reference sequence). Deletions cut 2 bases from V and 0 bases from J, with 14 bases between.

The sample holds many counts of this clonotype. The chain joins TRBV28 to TRBJ1-2; 9 positions match TRBD1. J was trimmed by 6 bases and V by 5 bases; bases with no gene match: 10. This CDR3 has 15 residues. Germline-derived CDR1 and CDR2 are MDHEN and SYDVKM. The CDR3 DNA is TGTGCCAGCAGTCCGGGACAGGGAGTTAGCCATGGCTACACCTTC. It translates to CASSPGQGVSHGYTF.

This clonotype was counted a few times. The chain combines TRBV24-1 with TRBJ2-1; D not certain. The CDR3 consists of 15 residues. Germline CDR1 reads KGHDR; CDR2 reads SFDVKD. V was clipped by 1 base and J by 5 bases, with 11 bases between them. The CDR3 spells CATSDFGRSDNEQFF. The CDR3 DNA reads TGTGCCACCAGTGATTTTGGGCGGAGCGACAATGAGCAGTTCTTC.

This clonotype was seen many times. The chain joins TRBV18 to TRBJ2-7; 8 bases fit TRBD1. This CDR3 is built from 13 residues. Germline V gene data show CDR1 as KGHSH and CDR2 as LQKENI. V dropped 5 bases and J dropped 3; count of bases not matched to a gene: 3. The CDR3 is CASSKQGDYEQYF. CDR3 nucleotides: TGTGCCAGCTCAAAACAGGGGGACTACGAGCAGTACTTC.